This T cell receptor (beta chain) comes out of a study of response to subunit inactivated influenza vaccine. This clonotype has a count of ten or more. MiXCR, run by TCRdb on the RT-PCR reads, gives a single entry per CDR3 protein. The data show some 600,000 distinct CDR3 sequences, 14% seen once. Deletions cut 6 bases from V and 4 bases from J, with 12 bases between. The CDR3 has 13 residues. V is TRBV12-3 or TRBV12-4 and J is TRBJ1-1; possibly TRBD1 for D (6 bases). This sample comprised PBMCs from blood, obtained around 14 days before vaccination. This TCR came from a man in his forties or fifties who received an inactivated influenza vaccine. CDR3 sequence: CASSTARGTEAFF. CDR3 sequence (DNA): TGTGCCAGCAGCACCGCCAGGGGCACTGAAGCTTTCTTT.